This T cell receptor (beta chain) came from a study of CD8+ T cells in alopecia areata. The V and J ends lost 7 bases and 4 bases, in that order; junction bases with no gene match: 4. The CDR3 totals 13 residues. CDR1 MNHEY and CDR2 SVGAGI come from the germline V gene. Following extraction, RNA underwent reverse transcription to cDNA, which served as the sequencing template. Generated by immunoSEQ multiplex PCR, the TCRdb table keeps only in-frame clones and is missing some. This sample yields 7,000 to 8,500 clones, of which roughly 70% are seen a single time; about a fifth belongs to the top ten. The investigators collected lesional scalp punch biopsies and peripheral blood from alopecia areata patients.

The V gene is TRBV6-5, the J gene TRBJ1-5; 7 positions agree with TRBD1. This clonotype was obtained from a human donor with alopecia areata. This material consisted of skin, taken at week 0. The CDR3 spells CASKGALNQPQHF. The CDR3 coding sequence is TGTGCCAGCAAGGGGGCCCTTAATCAGCCCCAGCATTTT.